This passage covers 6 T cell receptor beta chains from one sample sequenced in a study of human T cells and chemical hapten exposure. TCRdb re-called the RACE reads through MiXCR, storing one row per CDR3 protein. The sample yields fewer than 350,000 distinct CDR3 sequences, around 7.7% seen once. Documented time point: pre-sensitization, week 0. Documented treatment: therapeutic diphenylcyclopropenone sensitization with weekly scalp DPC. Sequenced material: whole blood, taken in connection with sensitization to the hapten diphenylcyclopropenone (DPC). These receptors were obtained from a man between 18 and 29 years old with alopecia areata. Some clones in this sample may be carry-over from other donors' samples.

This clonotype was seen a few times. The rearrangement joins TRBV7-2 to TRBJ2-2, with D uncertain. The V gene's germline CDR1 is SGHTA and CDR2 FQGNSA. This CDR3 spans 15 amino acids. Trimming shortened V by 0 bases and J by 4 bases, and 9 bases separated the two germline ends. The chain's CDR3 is CASSLAPGSTGELFF. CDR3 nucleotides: TGTGCCAGCAGCTTAGCACCTGGGTCCACCGGGGAGCTGTTTTTT.

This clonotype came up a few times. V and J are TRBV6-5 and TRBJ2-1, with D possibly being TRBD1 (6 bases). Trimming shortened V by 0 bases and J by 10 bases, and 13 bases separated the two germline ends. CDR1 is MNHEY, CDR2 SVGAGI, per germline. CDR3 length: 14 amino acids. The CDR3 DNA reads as TGTGCCAGCAGTTACTCGACAGGCGCGGAGGAGCAGTTCTTC. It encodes CASSYSTGAEEQFF.

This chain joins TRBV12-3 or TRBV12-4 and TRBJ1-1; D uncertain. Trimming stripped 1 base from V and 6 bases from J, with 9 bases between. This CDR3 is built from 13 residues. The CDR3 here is CASSLGLASEAFF. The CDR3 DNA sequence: TGTGCCAGCAGTTTAGGGCTGGCCTCTGAAGCTTTCTTT.

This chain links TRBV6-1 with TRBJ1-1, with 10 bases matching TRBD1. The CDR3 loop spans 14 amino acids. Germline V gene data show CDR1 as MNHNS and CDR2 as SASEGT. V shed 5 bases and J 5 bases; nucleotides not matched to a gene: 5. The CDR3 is CASSPGTGVTEAFF. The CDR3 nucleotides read TGTGCCAGCAGTCCCGGGACAGGGGTGACTGAAGCTTTCTTT.

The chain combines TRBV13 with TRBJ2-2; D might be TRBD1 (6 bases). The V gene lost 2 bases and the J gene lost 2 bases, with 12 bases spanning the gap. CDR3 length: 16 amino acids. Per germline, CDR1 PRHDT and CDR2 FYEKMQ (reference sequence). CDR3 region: CASSLWSRGNTGELFF. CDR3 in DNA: TGTGCCAGCAGCTTATGGTCCAGGGGCAACACCGGGGAGCTGTTTTTT.

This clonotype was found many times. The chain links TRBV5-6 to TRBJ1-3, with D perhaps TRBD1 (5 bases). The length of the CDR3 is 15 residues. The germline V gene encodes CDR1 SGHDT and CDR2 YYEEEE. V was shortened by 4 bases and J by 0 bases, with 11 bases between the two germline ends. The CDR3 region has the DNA TGTGCCAGCAGCCGACAGAGCAGCTCTGGAAACACCATATATTTT. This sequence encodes CASSRQSSSGNTIYF. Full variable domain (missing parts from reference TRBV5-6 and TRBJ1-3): DAGVTQSPTHLIKTRGQQVTLRCSPKSGHDTVSWYQQALGQGPQFIFQYYEEEERQRGNFPDRFSGHQFPNYSSELNVNALLLGDSALYLCASSRQSSSGNTIYFGEGSWLTVV.